These 17 T cell receptor beta chains were sequenced from one sample in a study of OX40 agonist ivuxolimab in advanced cancers. Assay used: immunoSEQ multiplex PCR; TCRdb lists only in-frame clones, some missing. Among 76,000 or so clones listed, 85% to 95% were seen once. The starting material was CD4+ or CD8+ T cells sorted from blood, obtained in a trial of the OX40 agonist ivuxolimab. These receptors were collected from an adult with an advanced solid tumor such as melanoma, head and neck, liver or kidney cancer.

This chain uses TRBV5-4 with TRBJ2-1, with 7 positions matching TRBD2. V shed 0 bases, J shed 4 bases, and the junction held 4 bases outside the gene matches. The CDR3 contains 15 residues. CDR1 and CDR2 from the germline V gene are SGHNT and YYREEE (reference sequence). The CDR3 DNA reads TGTGCCAGCAGCTTGGGGGCTAGCGGTTACAATGAGCAGTTCTTC. It is translated as CASSLGASGYNEQFF.

The chain couples TRBV9 to TRBJ1-2, with D uncertain. The CDR3 totals 12 residues. Germline V gene lookup returns CDR1 SGDLS and CDR2 YYNGEE. Deletions cut 3 bases from V and 4 bases from J, with 7 bases between. The DNA for the CDR3 is TGTGCCAGCAGCGGGACGGTCTATGGCTACACCTTC. Protein: CASSGTVYGYTF.

The chain recombines TRBV5-6 with TRBJ2-7, with TRBD1 as a possible D gene (6 bases). The germline gives CDR1 SGHDT, CDR2 YYEEEE. The length of the CDR3 is 13 residues. Trimming cost V 0 bases and J 7 bases, with 11 bases left between them. CDR3 residues: CASSLEGGWEQYF. The DNA of the CDR3 is TGTGCCAGCAGCTTGGAAGGGGGATGGGAGCAGTACTTC.

The V call is TRBV6-5, the J call TRBJ2-3; tentatively, D is TRBD1 (5 bases). The germline V and J ends were trimmed by 5 bases and 7 bases, with 10 bases remaining between them. The CDR3 sequence is 12 residues long. Germline-derived CDR1 and CDR2 are MNHEY and SVGAGI. The CDR3 here is CASSTRDYTQYF. DNA for the CDR3: TGTGCCAGCAGTACCAGGGATTATACGCAGTATTTT.

J is TRBJ1-3 and V is TRBV29-1; TRBD1 might be the D (5 bases). Per the germline V gene, CDR1 is SQVTM and CDR2 is ANQGSEA. Trimming stripped 8 bases from V and 2 bases from J, with 13 bases between. The length of the CDR3 is 13 residues. The CDR3: CSFRDKPGNTIYF. DNA of the CDR3: TGCAGCTTCAGGGATAAGCCTGGAAACACCATATATTTT.

This clone appeared once. This chain uses TRBV11-2 with TRBJ2-5; TRBD2 matches 15 bases. This CDR3 contains 18 residues. The V and J ends lost 5 bases and 5 bases, in that order; junction bases with no gene match: 12. Germline V gene sequence: CDR1 SGHAT, CDR2 FQNNGV. The chain's CDR3 is CASSGLAGGPIVTETQYF. In nucleotides, the CDR3 is TGTGCCAGCAGCGGACTAGCGGGGGGGCCAATCGTTACGGAGACCCAGTACTTC.

The V and J genes are TRBV19 and TRBJ1-2; D call uncertain. The CDR3 runs 10 residues. The V gene lost 10 bases and the J gene lost 6 bases, with 9 bases spanning the gap. Germline assignment: CDR1 LNHDA and CDR2 SQIVND (reference sequence). CDR3 region: CATRLDGYTF. For the CDR3, the DNA is TGTGCCACCCGCCTAGATGGCTACACCTTC. The whole variable domain, filled in from reference TRBV19 and TRBJ1-2, reads DGGITQSPKYLFRKEGQNVTLSCEQNLNHDAMYWYRQDPGQGLRLIYYSQIVNDFQKGDIAEGYSVSREKKESFPLTVTSAQKNPTAFYLCATRLDGYTFGSGTRLTVV.

The rearrangement uses TRBV11-2 and TRBJ2-1; TRBD1 matches at 7 bases. Germline values: CDR1 SGHAT, CDR2 FQNNGV. The CDR3 loop spans 16 amino acids. V lost 4 bases, J lost 3 bases, and 9 bases stayed unmatched. CDR3 nucleotide sequence: TGTGCCAGCAGCTCCACAGGGGCGAGTCTCTACAATGAGCAGTTCTTC. Translation: CASSSTGASLYNEQFF. Looking up the rest from reference TRBV11-2 and TRBJ2-1 gives the full variable domain: EAGVAQSPRYKIIEKRQSVAFWCNPISGHATLYWYQQILGQGPKLLIQFQNNGVVDDSQLPKDRFSAERLKGVDSTLKIQPAKLEDSAVYLCASSSTGASLYNEQFFGPGTRLTVL.

The chain uses TRBV6-1 and TRBJ1-5; weak D call: TRBD1 (5 bases). V was clipped by 3 bases and J by 5 bases, with 11 bases between them. The germline V gene encodes CDR1 MNHNS and CDR2 SASEGT. The CDR3 has 14 residues. The CDR3 region is CASSDLRGDQPQHF. In DNA form, the CDR3 reads TGTGCCAGCAGTGATTTGAGGGGTGATCAGCCCCAGCATTTT.

The rearrangement joins TRBV19 to TRBJ1-2; D ambiguous. Looked up from germline, CDR1 is LNHDA and CDR2 is SQIVND (reference sequence). This CDR3 has 12 amino acids. Deletions cut 7 bases from V and 1 base from J, with 7 bases between. CDR3 sequence: CASTANNYGYTF. The CDR3 DNA reads as TGTGCCAGTACAGCTAATAACTATGGCTACACCTTC.

The chain couples TRBV2 to TRBJ2-7, with 10 bases aligning to TRBD2. J gave up 1 base and V 2 bases, and 2 bases lay outside the gene matches. Germline V gene data show CDR1 as SNHLY and CDR2 as FYNNEI. CDR3 length equals 15 residues. For the CDR3, the DNA is TGTGCCAGCAGTGAAATAGCGGGGGGATCCTACGAGCAGTACTTC. Translating gives CASSEIAGGSYEQYF.

The chain links TRBV27 to TRBJ2-2; possibly TRBD2 for D (6 bases). The germline CDR1 and CDR2 sequences are MNHEY and SMNVEV (reference sequence). CDR3 size: 13 residues. V was cut by 3 bases and J by 6 bases, with 8 bases left in between. CDR3 protein: CASSFGGAGELFF. CDR3 bases: TGTGCCAGCAGTTTCGGGGGAGCCGGGGAGCTGTTTTTT.

This clone has just a few counts. The chain employs TRBV4-1 and TRBJ1-6, with 8 bases aligning to TRBD1. CDR3 length: 15 amino acids. Trimming cost V 5 bases and J 7 bases; bases outside gene matches: 7. Per germline, CDR1 MGHRA and CDR2 YSYEKL. The CDR3, as DNA: TGCGCCAGCAGCTCCCAGGGGGCTCGGAATTCACCCCTCCACTTT. This codes for CASSSQGARNSPLHF.

This clone was detected only once. The chain is built from TRBV28 and TRBJ1-3; D is undetermined. Trimming shortened V by 6 bases and J by 3 bases, and 12 bases separated the two germline ends. CDR3 length: 14 amino acids. CDR1 and CDR2 from the germline V gene are MDHEN and SYDVKM. This chain's CDR3 is CASSETELGNTIYF. The CDR3 coding sequence is TGTGCCAGCAGCGAAACGGAACTTGGAAACACCATATATTTT.

The chain couples TRBV29-1 to TRBJ1-2, with 7 bases fitting TRBD1. CDR1 and CDR2 (germline): SQVTM, ANQGSEA. The CDR3 runs 11 residues. With V trimmed by 7 bases and J by 7 bases, 6 bases remained unmatched. In nucleotides, the CDR3 is TGCAGCGCTACGACAGGGCCTGGCTACACCTTC. Translating gives CSATTGPGYTF.

V usage is TRBV18 and J usage is TRBJ2-7; 14 bases match TRBD2. CDR1 KGHSH and CDR2 LQKENI come from the germline V gene. The CDR3 runs to 17 residues. Trimming removed 6 bases from V and 6 bases from J; junction bases left unmatched: 13. Here the CDR3 reads CASSHKGGLAGVSEQYF. CDR3 bases: TGTGCCAGCTCCCACAAGGGGGGACTAGCGGGAGTTTCCGAGCAGTACTTC.

The chain is built from TRBV4-1 and TRBJ1-3; D is possibly TRBD1 (6 bases). V was trimmed by 3 bases and J by 2 bases, leaving 14 bases between them. The CDR3 loop spans 16 amino acids. Germline V gene sequence: CDR1 MGHRA, CDR2 YSYEKL. In nucleotides, the CDR3 is TGCGCCAGCAGCCAGGTCGCCGGGACAACTGGAAACACCATATATTTT. It yields the protein CASSQVAGTTGNTIYF.